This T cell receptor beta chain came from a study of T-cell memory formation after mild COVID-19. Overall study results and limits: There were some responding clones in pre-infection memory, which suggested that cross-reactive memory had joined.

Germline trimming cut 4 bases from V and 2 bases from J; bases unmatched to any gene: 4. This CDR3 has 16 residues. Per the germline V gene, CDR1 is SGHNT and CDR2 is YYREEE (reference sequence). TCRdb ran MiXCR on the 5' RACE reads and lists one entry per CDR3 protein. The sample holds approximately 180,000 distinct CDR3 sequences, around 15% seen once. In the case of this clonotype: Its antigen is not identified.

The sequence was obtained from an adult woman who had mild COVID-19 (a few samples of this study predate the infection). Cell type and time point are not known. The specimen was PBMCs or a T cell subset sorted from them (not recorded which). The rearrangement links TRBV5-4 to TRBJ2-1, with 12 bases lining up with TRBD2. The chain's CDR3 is CASSATSGGTYNEQFF. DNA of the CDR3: TGTGCCAGCAGCGCGACTAGCGGGGGAACCTACAATGAGCAGTTCTTC.